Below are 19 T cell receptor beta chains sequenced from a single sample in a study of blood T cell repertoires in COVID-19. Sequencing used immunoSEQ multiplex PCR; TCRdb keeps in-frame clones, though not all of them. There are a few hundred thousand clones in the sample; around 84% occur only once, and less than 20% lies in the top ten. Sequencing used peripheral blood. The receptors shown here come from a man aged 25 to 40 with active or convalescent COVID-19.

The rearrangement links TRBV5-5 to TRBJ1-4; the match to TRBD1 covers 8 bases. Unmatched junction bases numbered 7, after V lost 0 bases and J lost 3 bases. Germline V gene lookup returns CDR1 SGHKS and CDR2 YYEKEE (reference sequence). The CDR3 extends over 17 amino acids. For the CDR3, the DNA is TGTGCCAGCAGCTTGGCAGGACAGGGAAGGGCTAATGAAAAACTGTTTTTT. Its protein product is CASSLAGQGRANEKLFF.

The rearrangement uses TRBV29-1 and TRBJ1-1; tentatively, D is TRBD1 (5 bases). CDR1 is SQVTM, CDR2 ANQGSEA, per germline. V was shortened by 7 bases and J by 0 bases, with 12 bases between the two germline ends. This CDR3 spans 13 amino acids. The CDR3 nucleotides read TGCAGCGCTCCCGGACACCTGAACACTGAAGCTTTCTTT. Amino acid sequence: CSAPGHLNTEAFF.

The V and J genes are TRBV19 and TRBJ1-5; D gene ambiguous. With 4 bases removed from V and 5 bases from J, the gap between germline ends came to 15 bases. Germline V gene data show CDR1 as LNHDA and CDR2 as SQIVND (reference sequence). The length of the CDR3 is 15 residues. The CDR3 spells CASSTRGKSDQPQHF. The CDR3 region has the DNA TGTGCCAGTAGTACCCGGGGAAAATCGGATCAGCCCCAGCATTTT.

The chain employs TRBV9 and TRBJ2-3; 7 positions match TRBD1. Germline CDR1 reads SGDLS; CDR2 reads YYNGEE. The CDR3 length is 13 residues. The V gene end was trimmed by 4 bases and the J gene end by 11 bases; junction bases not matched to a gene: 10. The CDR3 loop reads CASSPSGDRRQYF. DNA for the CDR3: TGTGCCAGCAGCCCGTCAGGGGACAGAAGGCAGTATTTT. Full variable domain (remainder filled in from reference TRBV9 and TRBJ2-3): DSGVTQTPKHLITATGQRVTLRCSPRSGDLSVYWYQQSLDQGLQFLIQYYNGEERAKGNILERFSAQQFPDLHSELNLSSLELGDSALYFCASSPSGDRRQYFGPGTRLTVL.

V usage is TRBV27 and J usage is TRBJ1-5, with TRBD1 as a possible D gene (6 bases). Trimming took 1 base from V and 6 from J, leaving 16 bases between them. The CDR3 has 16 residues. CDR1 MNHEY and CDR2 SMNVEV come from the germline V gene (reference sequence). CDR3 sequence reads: CASSLLSPQGPQPQHF. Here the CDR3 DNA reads TGTGCCAGCAGTTTATTATCCCCCCAGGGGCCTCAGCCCCAGCATTTT.

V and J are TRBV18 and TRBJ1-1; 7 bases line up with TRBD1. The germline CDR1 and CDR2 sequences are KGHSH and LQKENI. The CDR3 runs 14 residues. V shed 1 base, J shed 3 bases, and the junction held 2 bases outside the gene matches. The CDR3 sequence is CASSPQGADTEAFF. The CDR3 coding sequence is TGTGCCAGCTCACCACAGGGGGCAGACACTGAAGCTTTCTTT.

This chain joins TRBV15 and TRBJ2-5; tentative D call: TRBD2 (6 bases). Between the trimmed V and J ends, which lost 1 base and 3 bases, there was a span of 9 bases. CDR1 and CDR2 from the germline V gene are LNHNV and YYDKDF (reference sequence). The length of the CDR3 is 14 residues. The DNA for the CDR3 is TGTGCCACCAGCAGAGGGGACTCCGAAGAGACCCAGTACTTC. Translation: CATSRGDSEETQYF. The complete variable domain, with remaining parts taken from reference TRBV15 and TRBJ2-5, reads DAMVIQNPRYQVTQFGKPVTLSCSQTLNHNVMYWYQQKSSQAPKLLFHYYDKDFNNEADTPDNFQSRRPNTSFCFLDIRSPGLGDTAMYLCATSRGDSEETQYFGPGTRLLVL.

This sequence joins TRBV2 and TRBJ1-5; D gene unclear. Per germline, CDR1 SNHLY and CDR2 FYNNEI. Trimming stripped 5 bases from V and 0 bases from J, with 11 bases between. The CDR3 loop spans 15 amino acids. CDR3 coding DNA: TGTGCCAGCAGTTTTACACCTTATAGCAATCAGCCCCAGCATTTT. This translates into CASSFTPYSNQPQHF.

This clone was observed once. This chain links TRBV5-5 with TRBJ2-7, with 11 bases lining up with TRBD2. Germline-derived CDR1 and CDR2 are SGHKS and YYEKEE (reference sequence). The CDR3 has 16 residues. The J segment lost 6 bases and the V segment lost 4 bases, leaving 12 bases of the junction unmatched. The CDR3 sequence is CASSREVAGGLFEQYF. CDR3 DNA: TGTGCCAGCAGCCGCGAGGTAGCGGGGGGGCTCTTCGAGCAGTACTTC.

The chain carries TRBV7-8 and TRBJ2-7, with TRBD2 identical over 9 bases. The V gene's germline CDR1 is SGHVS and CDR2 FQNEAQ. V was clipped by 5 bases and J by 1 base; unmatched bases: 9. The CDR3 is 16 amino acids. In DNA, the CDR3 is TGTGCCAGCAGCCCCCTGCGGCTAGCGGGGTCCTACGAGCAGTACTTC. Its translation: CASSPLRLAGSYEQYF.

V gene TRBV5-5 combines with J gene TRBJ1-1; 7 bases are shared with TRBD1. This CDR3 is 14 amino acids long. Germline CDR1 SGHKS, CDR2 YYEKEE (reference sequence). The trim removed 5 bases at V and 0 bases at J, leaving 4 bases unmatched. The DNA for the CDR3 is TGTGCCAGCAGACTAGGACAGGTGAACACTGAAGCTTTCTTT. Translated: CASRLGQVNTEAFF.

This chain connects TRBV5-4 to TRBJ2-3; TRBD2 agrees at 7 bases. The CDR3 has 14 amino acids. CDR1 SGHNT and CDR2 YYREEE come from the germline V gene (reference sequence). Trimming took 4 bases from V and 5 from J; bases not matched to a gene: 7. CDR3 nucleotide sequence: TGTGCCAGCAGCAGCGGGATCCGGGTAGATACGCAGTATTTT. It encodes CASSSGIRVDTQYF.

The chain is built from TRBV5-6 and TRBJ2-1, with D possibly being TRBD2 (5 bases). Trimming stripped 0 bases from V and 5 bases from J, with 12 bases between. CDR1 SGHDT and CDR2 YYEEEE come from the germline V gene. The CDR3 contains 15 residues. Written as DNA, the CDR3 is TGTGCCAGCAGCTTGGGTAAGAGGGCGAACAATGAGCAGTTCTTC. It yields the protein CASSLGKRANNEQFF. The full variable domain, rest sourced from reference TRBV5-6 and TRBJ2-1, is DAGVTQSPTHLIKTRGQQVTLRCSPKSGHDTVSWYQQALGQGPQFIFQYYEEEERQRGNFPDRFSGHQFPNYSSELNVNALLLGDSALYLCASSLGKRANNEQFFGPGTRLTVL.

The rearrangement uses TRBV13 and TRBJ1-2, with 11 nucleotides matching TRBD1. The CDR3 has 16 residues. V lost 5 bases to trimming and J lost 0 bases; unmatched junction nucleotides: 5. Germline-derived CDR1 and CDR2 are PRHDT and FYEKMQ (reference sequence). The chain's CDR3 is CASSVDRGPPNYGYTF. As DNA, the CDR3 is TGTGCCAGCAGCGTGGACAGGGGGCCCCCTAACTATGGCTACACCTTC.

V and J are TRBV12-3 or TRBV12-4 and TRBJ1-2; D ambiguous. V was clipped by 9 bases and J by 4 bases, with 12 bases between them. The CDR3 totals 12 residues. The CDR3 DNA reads TGTGCCAGTTTCACCGGTGGCTATGGCTACACCTTC. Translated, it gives CASFTGGYGYTF.

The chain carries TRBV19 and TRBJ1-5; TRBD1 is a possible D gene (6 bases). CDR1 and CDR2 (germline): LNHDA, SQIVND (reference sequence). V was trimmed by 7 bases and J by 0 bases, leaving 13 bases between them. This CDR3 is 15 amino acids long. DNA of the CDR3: TGTGCCAGTACCGGGACATCCTATAGCAATCAGCCCCAGCATTTT. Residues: CASTGTSYSNQPQHF.

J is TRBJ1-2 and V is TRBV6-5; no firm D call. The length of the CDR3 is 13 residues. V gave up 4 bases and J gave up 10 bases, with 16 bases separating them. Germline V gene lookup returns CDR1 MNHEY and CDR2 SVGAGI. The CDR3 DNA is TGTGCCAGCAGTTCCGGGGTCCCGAGGGACTACACCTTC. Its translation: CASSSGVPRDYTF.

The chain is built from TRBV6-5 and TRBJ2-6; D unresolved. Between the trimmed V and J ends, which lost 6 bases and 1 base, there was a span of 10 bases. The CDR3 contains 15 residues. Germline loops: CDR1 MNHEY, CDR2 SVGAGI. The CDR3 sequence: CASSVLKSGANVLTF. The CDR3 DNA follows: TGTGCCAGCAGCGTACTGAAATCTGGGGCCAACGTCCTGACTTTC.

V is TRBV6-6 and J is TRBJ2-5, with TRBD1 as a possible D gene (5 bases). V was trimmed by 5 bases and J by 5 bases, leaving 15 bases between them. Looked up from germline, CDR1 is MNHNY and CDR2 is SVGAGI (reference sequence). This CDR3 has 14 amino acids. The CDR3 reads CASSQRRGWETQYF. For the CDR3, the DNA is TGTGCCAGCAGTCAAAGAAGGGGCTGGGAGACCCAGTACTTC.